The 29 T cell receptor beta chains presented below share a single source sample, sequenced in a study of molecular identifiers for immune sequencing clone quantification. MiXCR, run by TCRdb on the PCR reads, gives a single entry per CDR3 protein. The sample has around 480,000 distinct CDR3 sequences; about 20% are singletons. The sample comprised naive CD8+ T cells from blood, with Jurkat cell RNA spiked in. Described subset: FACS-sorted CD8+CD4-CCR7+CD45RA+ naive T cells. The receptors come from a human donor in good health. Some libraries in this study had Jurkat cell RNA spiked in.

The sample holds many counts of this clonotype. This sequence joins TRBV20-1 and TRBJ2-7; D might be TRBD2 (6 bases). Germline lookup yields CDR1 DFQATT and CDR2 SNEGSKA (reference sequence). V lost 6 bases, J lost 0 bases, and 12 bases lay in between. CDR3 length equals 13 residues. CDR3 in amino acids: CSASHGSSYEQYF. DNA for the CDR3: TGCAGTGCCTCGCACGGGAGCTCCTACGAGCAGTACTTC.

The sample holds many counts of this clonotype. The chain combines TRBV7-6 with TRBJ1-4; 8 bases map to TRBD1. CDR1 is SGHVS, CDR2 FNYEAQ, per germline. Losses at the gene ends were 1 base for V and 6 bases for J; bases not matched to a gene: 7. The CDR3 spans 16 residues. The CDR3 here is CASSLDQGARDEKLFF. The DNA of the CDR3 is TGTGCCAGCAGCTTAGACCAGGGGGCGCGAGATGAAAAACTGTTTTTT.

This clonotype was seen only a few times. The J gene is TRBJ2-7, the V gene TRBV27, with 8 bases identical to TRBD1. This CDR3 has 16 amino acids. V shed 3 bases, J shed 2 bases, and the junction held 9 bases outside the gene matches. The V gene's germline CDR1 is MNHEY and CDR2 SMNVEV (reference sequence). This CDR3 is CASSLLNTGGPYEQYF. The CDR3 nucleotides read TGTGCCAGCAGTTTGCTGAACACAGGGGGTCCCTACGAGCAGTACTTC.

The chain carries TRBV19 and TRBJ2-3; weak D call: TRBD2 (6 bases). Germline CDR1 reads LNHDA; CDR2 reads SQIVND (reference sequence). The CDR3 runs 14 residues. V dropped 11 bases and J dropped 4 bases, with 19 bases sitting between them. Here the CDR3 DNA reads TGTGCCCCTAGGAGGGGTATGGTTGCAGATACGCAGTATTTT. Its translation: CAPRRGMVADTQYF.

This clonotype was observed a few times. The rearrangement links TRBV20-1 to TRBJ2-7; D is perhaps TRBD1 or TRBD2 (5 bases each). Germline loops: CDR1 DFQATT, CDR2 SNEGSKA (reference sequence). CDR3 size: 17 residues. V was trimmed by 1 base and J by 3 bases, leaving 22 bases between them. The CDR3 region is CSARGGKPGSEVYEQYF. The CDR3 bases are TGCAGTGCTAGAGGGGGGAAGCCTGGTAGCGAGGTCTACGAGCAGTACTTC.

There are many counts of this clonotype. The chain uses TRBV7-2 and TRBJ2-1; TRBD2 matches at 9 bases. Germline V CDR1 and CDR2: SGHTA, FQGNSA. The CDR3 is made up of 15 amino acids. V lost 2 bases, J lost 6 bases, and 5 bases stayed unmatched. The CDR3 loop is CASSLSAGGPNEQFF. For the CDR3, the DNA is TGTGCCAGCAGCTTATCGGCGGGGGGGCCCAATGAGCAGTTCTTC.

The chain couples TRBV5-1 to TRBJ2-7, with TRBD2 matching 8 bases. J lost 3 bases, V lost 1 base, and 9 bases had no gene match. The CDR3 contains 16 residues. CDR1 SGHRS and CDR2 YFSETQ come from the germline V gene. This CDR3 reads CASSLSGGTTHYEQYF. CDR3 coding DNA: TGCGCCAGCAGCTTGTCGGGGGGGACTACTCACTACGAGCAGTACTTC. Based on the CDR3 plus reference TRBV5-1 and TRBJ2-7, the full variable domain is KAGVTQTPRYLIKTRGQQVTLSCSPISGHRSVSWYQQTPGQGLQFLFEYFSETQRNKGNFPGRFSGRQFSNSRSEMNVSTLELGDSALYLCASSLSGGTTHYEQYFGPGTRLTVT.

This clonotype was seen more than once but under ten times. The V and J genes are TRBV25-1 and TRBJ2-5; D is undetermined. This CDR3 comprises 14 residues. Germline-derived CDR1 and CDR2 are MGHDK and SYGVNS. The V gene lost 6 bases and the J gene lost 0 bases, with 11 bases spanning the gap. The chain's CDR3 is CASSANRYQETQYF. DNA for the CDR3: TGTGCCAGCAGCGCTAATAGGTACCAAGAGACCCAGTACTTC.

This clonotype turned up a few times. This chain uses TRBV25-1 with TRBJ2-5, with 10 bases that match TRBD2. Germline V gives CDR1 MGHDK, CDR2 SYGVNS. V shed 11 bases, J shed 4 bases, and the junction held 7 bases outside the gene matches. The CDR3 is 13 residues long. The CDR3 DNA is TGTGCCGGCGGAGCGGGAGGGCGAGAGACCCAGTACTTC. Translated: CAGGAGGRETQYF.

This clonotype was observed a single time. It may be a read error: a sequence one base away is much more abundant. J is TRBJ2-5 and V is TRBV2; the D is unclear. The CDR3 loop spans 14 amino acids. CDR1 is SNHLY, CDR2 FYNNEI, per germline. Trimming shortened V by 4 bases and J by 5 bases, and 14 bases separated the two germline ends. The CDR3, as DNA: TGTGCCAGCAGTGGAAATAACCTGCTGGAGACCCAGTACTTC. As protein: CASSGNNLLETQYF.

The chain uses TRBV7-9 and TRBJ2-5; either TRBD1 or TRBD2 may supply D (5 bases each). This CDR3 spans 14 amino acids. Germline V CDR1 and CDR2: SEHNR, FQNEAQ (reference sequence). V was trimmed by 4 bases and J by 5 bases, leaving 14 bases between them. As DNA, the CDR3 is TGTGCCAGCAGCTACGGGGCTAGTGAGGAGACCCAGTACTTC. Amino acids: CASSYGASEETQYF.

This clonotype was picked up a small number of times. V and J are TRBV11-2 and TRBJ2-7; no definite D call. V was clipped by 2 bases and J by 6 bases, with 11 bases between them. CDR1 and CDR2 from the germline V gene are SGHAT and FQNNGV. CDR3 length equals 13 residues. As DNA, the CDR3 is TGTGCCAGCAGCTTACTAACAGCCTCCGAGCAGTACTTC. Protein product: CASSLLTASEQYF.

This chain's CDR3 is CASWVVPGGTEAFF. The CDR3 bases are TGTGCCAGCTGGGTGGTCCCTGGGGGAACTGAAGCTTTCTTT. V usage is TRBV2 and J usage is TRBJ1-1; D may be TRBD1 (5 bases). The CDR3 runs 14 residues. CDR1 is SNHLY, CDR2 FYNNEI, per germline. V gave up 8 bases and J gave up 5 bases, with 18 bases separating them.

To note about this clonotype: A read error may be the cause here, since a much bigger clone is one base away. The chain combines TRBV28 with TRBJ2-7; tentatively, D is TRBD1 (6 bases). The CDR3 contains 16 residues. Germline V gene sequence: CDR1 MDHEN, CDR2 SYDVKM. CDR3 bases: TGTGCCAGCAGTCCCCGGACCCGGACAGTTGCCTACGAGCAGTGCTTC. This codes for CASSPRTRTVAYEQCF.

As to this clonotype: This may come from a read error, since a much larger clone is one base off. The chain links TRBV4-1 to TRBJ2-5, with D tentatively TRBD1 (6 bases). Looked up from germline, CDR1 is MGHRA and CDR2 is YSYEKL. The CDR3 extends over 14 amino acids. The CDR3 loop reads CVSSRGGSEETQYF. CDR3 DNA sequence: TGCGTCAGCAGCCGAGGGGGTTCAGAAGAGACCCAGTACTTC.

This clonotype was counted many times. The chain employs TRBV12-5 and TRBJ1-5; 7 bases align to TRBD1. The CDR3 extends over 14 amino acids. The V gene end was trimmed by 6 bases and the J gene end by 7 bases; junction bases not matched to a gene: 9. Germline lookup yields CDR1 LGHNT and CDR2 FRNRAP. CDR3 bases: TGTGCTAGTGGACTCCCAGGGGGGACCCAGCCCCAGCATTTT. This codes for CASGLPGGTQPQHF.

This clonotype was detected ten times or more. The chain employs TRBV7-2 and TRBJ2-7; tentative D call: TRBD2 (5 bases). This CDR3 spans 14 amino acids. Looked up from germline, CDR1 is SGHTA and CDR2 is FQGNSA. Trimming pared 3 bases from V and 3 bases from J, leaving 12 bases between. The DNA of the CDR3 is TGTGCCAGCAGCTTCGGGGTCGGGGACTACGAGCAGTACTTC. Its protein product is CASSFGVGDYEQYF. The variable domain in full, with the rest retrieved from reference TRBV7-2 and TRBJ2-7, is GAGVSQSPSNKVTEKGKDVELRCDPISGHTALYWYRQSLGQGLEFLIYFQGNSAPDKSGLPSDRFSAERTGGSVSTLTIQRTQQEDSAVYLCASSFGVGDYEQYFGPGTRLTVT.

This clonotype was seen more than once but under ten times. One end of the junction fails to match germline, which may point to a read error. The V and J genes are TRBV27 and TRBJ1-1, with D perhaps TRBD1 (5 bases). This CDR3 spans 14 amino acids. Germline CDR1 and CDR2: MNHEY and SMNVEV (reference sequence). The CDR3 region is CACSLGRLNTEAFF. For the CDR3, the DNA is TGTGCCTGCAGCCTGGGACGGCTGAACACTGAAGCTTTCTTT.

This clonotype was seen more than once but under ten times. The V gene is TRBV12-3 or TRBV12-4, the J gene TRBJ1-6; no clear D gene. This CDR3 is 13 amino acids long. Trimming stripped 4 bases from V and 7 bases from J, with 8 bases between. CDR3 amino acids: CASSSGRNSPLHF. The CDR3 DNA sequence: TGTGCCAGCAGTTCTGGGAGAAATTCACCCCTCCACTTT.

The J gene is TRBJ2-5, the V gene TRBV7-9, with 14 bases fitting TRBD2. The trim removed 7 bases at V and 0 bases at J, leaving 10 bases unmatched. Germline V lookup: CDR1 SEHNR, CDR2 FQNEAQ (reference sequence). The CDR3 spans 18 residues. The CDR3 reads CASILGLAGGTYQETQYF. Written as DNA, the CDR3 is TGTGCCAGCATCCTCGGACTAGCGGGAGGCACGTACCAAGAGACCCAGTACTTC.

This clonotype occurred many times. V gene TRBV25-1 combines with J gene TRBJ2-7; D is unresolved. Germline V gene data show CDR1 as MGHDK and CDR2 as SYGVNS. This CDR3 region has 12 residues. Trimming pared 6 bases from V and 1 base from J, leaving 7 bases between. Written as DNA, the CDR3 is TGTGCCAGCAGCTCCGGATCCTACGAGCAGTACTTC. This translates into CASSSGSYEQYF.

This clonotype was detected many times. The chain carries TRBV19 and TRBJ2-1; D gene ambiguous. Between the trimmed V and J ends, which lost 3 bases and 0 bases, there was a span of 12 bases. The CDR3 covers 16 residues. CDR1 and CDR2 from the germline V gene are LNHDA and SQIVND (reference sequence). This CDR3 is CASSIIWPSSYNEQFF. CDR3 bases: TGTGCCAGTAGTATTATATGGCCGAGCTCCTACAATGAGCAGTTCTTC.

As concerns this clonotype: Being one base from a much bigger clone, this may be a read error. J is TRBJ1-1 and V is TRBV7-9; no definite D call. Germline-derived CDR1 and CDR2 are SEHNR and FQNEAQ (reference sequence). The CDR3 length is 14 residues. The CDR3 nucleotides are TGTGTCAGCAGCTCGACCGGAATGAACACTGAAGCTTTCTTT. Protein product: CVSSSTGMNTEAFF.

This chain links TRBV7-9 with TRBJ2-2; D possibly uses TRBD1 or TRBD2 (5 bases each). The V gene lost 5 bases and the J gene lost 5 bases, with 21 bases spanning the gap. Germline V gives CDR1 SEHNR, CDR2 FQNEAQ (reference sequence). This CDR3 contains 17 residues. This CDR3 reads CASSPGTVQWGTGELFF. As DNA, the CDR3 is TGTGCCAGCAGCCCAGGGACCGTGCAATGGGGTACCGGGGAGCTGTTTTTT. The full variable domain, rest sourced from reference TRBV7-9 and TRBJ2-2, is DTGVSQNPRHKITKRGQNVTFRCDPISEHNRLYWYRQTLGQGPEFLTYFQNEAQLEKSRLLSDRFSAERPKGSFSTLEIQRTEQGDSAMYLCASSPGTVQWGTGELFFGEGSRLTVL.

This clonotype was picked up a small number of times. DNA of the CDR3: TGTGCCAGCCCTTTTTGGCCGGGACAGTCAACCGGGGAGCTGTTTTTT. Translating gives CASPFWPGQSTGELFF. The chain joins TRBV6-4 to TRBJ2-2; 7 bases are shared with TRBD1. The CDR3 extends over 16 amino acids. Germline V gene sequence: CDR1 MRHNA, CDR2 SNTAGT. Trimming took 8 bases from V and 5 from J; bases not matched to a gene: 14.

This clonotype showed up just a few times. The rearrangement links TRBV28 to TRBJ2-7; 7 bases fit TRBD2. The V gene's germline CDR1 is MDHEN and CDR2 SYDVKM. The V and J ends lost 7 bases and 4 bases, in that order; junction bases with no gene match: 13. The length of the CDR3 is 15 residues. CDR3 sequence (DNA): TGTGCCAGCACCCAAGCGGGCGGGAGTCGGTACGAGCAGTACTTC. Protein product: CASTQAGGSRYEQYF.

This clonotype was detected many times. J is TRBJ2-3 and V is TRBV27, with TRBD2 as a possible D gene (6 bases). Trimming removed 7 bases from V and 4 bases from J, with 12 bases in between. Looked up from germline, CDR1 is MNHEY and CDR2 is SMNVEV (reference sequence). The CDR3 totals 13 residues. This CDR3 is CASNEGGSDTQYF. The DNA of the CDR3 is TGTGCCAGCAATGAGGGAGGTTCAGATACGCAGTATTTT.

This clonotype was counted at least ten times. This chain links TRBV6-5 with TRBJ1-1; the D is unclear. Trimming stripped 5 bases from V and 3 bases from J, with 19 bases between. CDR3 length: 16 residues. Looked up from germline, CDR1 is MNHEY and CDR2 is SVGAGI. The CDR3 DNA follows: TGTGCCAGCAGTGACGAGGTCAAGATCGGGGACACTGAAGCTTTCTTT. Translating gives CASSDEVKIGDTEAFF.

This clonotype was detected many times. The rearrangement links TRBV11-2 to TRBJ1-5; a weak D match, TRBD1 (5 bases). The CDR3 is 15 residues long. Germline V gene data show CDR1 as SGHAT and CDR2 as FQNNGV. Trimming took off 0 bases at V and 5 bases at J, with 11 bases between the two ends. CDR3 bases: TGTGCCAGCAGCTTAGACAGGGCGGAAGATCAGCCCCAGCATTTT. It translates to CASSLDRAEDQPQHF.